Following are 28 T cell receptor beta chains from one sample sequenced in a study of early T cells in non-severe SARS-CoV-2 infection. A single record per CDR3 protein comes from TCRdb applying MiXCR to the 5' RACE reads. Of fewer than 85,000 distinct CDR3 sequences in the sample, about a sixth were seen once. Sequencing was done on a sample of whole blood. These receptors were taken from an adult who was a healthcare worker with PCR-confirmed SARS-CoV-2 infection or an uninfected control (not recorded which).

Of note for this clonotype: The junction shows a germline mismatch at one end, possibly a read error. The chain has TRBV28 and TRBJ2-7, with D tentatively TRBD2 (5 bases). CDR1 and CDR2 (germline): MDHEN, SYDVKM. The CDR3 has 14 residues. CDR3 bases: TGTGTCAGCTCCCTCGGGGAAGTTTTCAACGAGCAGTACTTC. It codes for CVSSLGEVFNEQYF.

There are a few counts of this clonotype. The chain has TRBV23-1 and TRBJ1-6; 7 bases match TRBD1. TRBV23-1 counts as an open reading frame of uncertain function. The ends lost 8 bases at V and 14 bases at J; junction bases unmatched: 6. This CDR3 comprises 11 residues. CDR3: CASSQGNTLHF. For the CDR3, the DNA is TGCGCCAGCTCACAGGGGAACACCCTCCACTTT.

The chain carries TRBV5-1 and TRBJ2-1; D unresolved. CDR3 size: 14 residues. Trimming removed 2 bases at V and 5 bases at J, with 11 bases between. CDR1 and CDR2 (germline): SGHRS, YFSETQ. The CDR3 coding sequence is TGCGCCAGCAGCTTAGGAGAACTCCACAATGAGCAGTTCTTC. Amino acids: CASSLGELHNEQFF.

This clonotype was counted once. A read error is possible here, since a much larger clone lies one base away. The rearrangement uses TRBV6-5 and TRBJ2-7; 9 nucleotides line up with TRBD2. The V gene's germline CDR1 is MNHEY and CDR2 SVGAGI. Trimming removed 0 bases from V and 2 bases from J; junction bases left unmatched: 14. There are 19 residues in the CDR3. The CDR3 coding sequence is TGTGCCAGCAGTTACTCGAAACAACTAGCGGGTCGCAGCACCTACGAGCAGTACTTC. The encoded protein is CASSYSKQLAGRSTYEQYF.

This clonotype was recorded a few times. The chain couples TRBV7-2 to TRBJ2-7, with 10 positions matching TRBD2. With V trimmed by 0 bases and J by 2 bases, 7 bases remained unmatched. From germline, CDR1 is SGHTA and CDR2 FQGNSA. The CDR3 has 17 amino acids. The DNA for the CDR3 is TGTGCCAGCAGCTTAGCGCCCGGGGGGACTAGCGCCTACGAGCAGTACTTC. Translated, it gives CASSLAPGGTSAYEQYF.

This clonotype has a handful of counts. The J gene is TRBJ2-7, the V gene TRBV27; 9 bases map to TRBD1. V trimming: 5 bases; J trimming: 1 base; junction bases outside the gene matches: 9. This CDR3 contains 16 residues. Per germline, CDR1 MNHEY and CDR2 SMNVEV (reference sequence). For the CDR3, the DNA is TGTGCCAGCAGTCCCTACCCCGGGACAGGGTCCTACGAGCAGTACTTC. It specifies CASSPYPGTGSYEQYF.

The chain employs TRBV7-8 and TRBJ2-2, with a possible D match to TRBD1 (5 bases). CDR1 and CDR2 (germline): SGHVS, FQNEAQ. The CDR3 has 15 residues. The germline V and J ends were trimmed by 5 bases and 0 bases, with 10 bases remaining between them. CDR3 residues: CASSIPGTNTGELFF. The CDR3 nucleotides are TGTGCCAGCAGCATTCCAGGGACGAACACCGGGGAGCTGTTTTTT.

This clonotype has only a few counts. The genes are TRBV12-3 or TRBV12-4 and TRBJ1-2, with 7 bases matching TRBD1. V was pared by 5 bases and J by 6 bases, with 9 bases of the junction left unmatched. There are 14 residues in the CDR3. CDR3: CASSIDRAFDGYTF. CDR3 coding DNA: TGTGCCAGCAGTATAGACAGGGCCTTTGATGGCTACACCTTC.

The genes are TRBV2 and TRBJ1-1, with a weak D call TRBD1 (5 bases). Germline assignment: CDR1 SNHLY and CDR2 FYNNEI. The CDR3 runs to 11 residues. Trimming shortened V by 8 bases and J by 7 bases, and 11 bases separated the two germline ends. CDR3 region: CASGADLEAFF. Written as DNA, the CDR3 is TGTGCCAGCGGGGCAGACCTTGAAGCTTTCTTT.

This clonotype was counted only a few times. The V gene is TRBV7-2, the J gene TRBJ2-3, with 8 bases identical to TRBD2. V was clipped by 3 bases and J by 1 base; unmatched bases: 6. The CDR3 spans 16 residues. Looked up from germline, CDR1 is SGHTA and CDR2 is FQGNSA. The CDR3 loop reads CASSLHSGVGTDTQYF. In DNA form, the CDR3 reads TGTGCCAGCAGCTTGCATAGCGGGGTAGGCACAGATACGCAGTATTTT.

This clonotype turned up a few times. This chain uses TRBV7-8 with TRBJ2-2, with a possible D match to TRBD1 (5 bases). Trimming removed 2 bases at V and 6 bases at J, with 19 bases between. Germline CDR1 and CDR2: SGHVS and FQNEAQ. The CDR3 length is 17 residues. The CDR3 spells CASSLLWRQGRAGELFF. The CDR3 DNA reads TGTGCCAGCAGCTTATTGTGGCGGCAGGGTAGGGCCGGGGAGCTGTTTTTT.

In its sample, this clonotype was seen many times. CDR3 nucleotides: TGTGCCAGCAGTGACACGGCGGGGGGCAGACAGCCCCAGCATTTT. This translates into CASSDTAGGRQPQHF. The J gene is TRBJ1-5, the V gene TRBV6-1; possible D gene TRBD1, 6 bases. V lost 3 bases to trimming and J lost 7 bases, with 16 bases between them. In germline, CDR1 is MNHNS, CDR2 SASEGT. The CDR3 is 15 residues long.

This clonotype came up a few times. This sequence joins TRBV7-6 and TRBJ2-5, with 7 nucleotides matching TRBD1. The CDR3 runs to 14 residues. V shed 5 bases and J 5 bases; nucleotides not matched to a gene: 8. The V gene's germline CDR1 is SGHVS and CDR2 FNYEAQ. CDR3 region: CASSPAGGSETQYF. CDR3 nucleotides: TGTGCCAGCAGCCCGGCAGGGGGATCGGAGACCCAGTACTTC.

This clonotype has only a few counts. V and J are TRBV4-2 and TRBJ2-7; 9 bases map to TRBD2. CDR3 length equals 16 residues. V trimming: 1 base; J trimming: 1 base; junction bases outside the gene matches: 5. Germline CDR1 and CDR2: LGHNA and YNFKEQ. This CDR3 is CASSQVSTSGSYEQYF. CDR3 bases: TGTGCCAGCAGCCAAGTGTCTACTAGCGGGTCCTACGAGCAGTACTTC.

This clonotype is a singleton in its sample. The V call is TRBV5-4, the J call TRBJ2-3; possibly TRBD2 for D (6 bases). CDR1 and CDR2 from the germline V gene are SGHNT and YYREEE (reference sequence). Deletions cut 4 bases from V and 2 bases from J, with 14 bases between. The CDR3 has 15 residues. The CDR3 is CASSRRDLDTDTQYF. The CDR3 nucleotides read TGTGCCAGCAGCAGGCGGGACTTGGACACAGATACGCAGTATTTT.

In this sample, this clonotype turned up a few times. The rearrangement uses TRBV11-2 and TRBJ2-2; D is ambiguous. CDR3 length: 14 residues. Trimming removed 3 bases from V and 10 bases from J, with 15 bases in between. Germline values: CDR1 SGHAT, CDR2 FQNNGV. In nucleotides, the CDR3 is TGTGCCAGCAGCTTGGGTCTCACCGGTCAGGAGCTGTTTTTT. This encodes CASSLGLTGQELFF.

This clonotype was recorded at least ten times. J is TRBJ2-1 and V is TRBV29-1, with 8 positions matching TRBD1. This CDR3 spans 16 amino acids. V gave up 1 base and J gave up 0 bases; unmatched junction bases: 5. Per germline, CDR1 SQVTM and CDR2 ANQGSEA. CDR3 DNA sequence: TGCAGCGTTGAAGCCCCGGACAGGGCCTCCTACAATGAGCAGTTCTTC. It is translated as CSVEAPDRASYNEQFF.

There are a few counts of this clonotype. The rearrangement uses TRBV12-3 or TRBV12-4 and TRBJ1-1; unclear D gene. The CDR3 is made up of 12 amino acids. V lost 7 bases and J lost 11, with 17 bases in between. The chain's CDR3 is CASKTGKGDAFF. The CDR3 DNA sequence: TGTGCCAGCAAGACCGGGAAGGGCGATGCTTTCTTT.

The chain is built from TRBV29-1 and TRBJ2-1, with 7 bases lining up with TRBD1. This CDR3 has 13 residues. The J segment lost 7 bases and the V segment lost 4 bases, leaving 7 bases of the junction unmatched. Germline-derived CDR1 and CDR2 are SQVTM and ANQGSEA. The chain's CDR3 is CSVGASGGNEQFF. CDR3 coding DNA: TGCAGCGTTGGAGCTTCAGGGGGAAATGAGCAGTTCTTC.

V and J are TRBV7-8 and TRBJ1-5; 8 nucleotides align to TRBD1. Germline trimming cut 4 bases from V and 9 bases from J; bases unmatched to any gene: 11. CDR1 and CDR2 (germline): SGHVS, FQNEAQ. This CDR3 has 15 amino acids. In nucleotides, the CDR3 is TGTGCCAGCAGCTCCACGGACAGGGCGCTCGGGCCCCAGCATTTT. This sequence encodes CASSSTDRALGPQHF.

This chain joins TRBV7-3 and TRBJ2-2, with D maybe TRBD2 (5 bases). The CDR3 has 13 residues. V lost 4 bases, J lost 5 bases, and 8 bases lay in between. Germline values: CDR1 SGHTA, CDR2 FQGTGA. The DNA of the CDR3 is TGTGCCAGCAGCTATCGGGAAACCGGGGAGCTGTTTTTT. This encodes CASSYRETGELFF. The full variable domain, completed using reference TRBV7-3 and TRBJ2-2, is GAGVSQTPSNKVTEKGKYVELRCDPISGHTALYWYRQSLGQGPEFLIYFQGTGAADDSGLPNDRFFAVRPEGSVSTLKIQRTERGDSAVYLCASSYRETGELFFGEGSRLTVL.

This clonotype was picked up a small number of times. The CDR3 coding sequence is TGTGCCAGCAGTTTGAGCCAGGGGACCTACGAGCAGTACTTC. Its protein product is CASSLSQGTYEQYF. This chain links TRBV12-3 or TRBV12-4 with TRBJ2-7; a possible D gene is TRBD1 (6 bases). The CDR3 length is 14 residues. Trimming removed 3 bases from V and 2 bases from J, with 11 bases in between.

This clonotype has more than one count but fewer than ten. The chain joins TRBV12-3 or TRBV12-4 to TRBJ2-1, with 9 bases matching TRBD2. The CDR3 spans 14 residues. V shed 7 bases and J 2 bases; nucleotides not matched to a gene: 3. The chain's CDR3 is CASTLAGAYNEQFF. CDR3 sequence (DNA): TGTGCCAGCACCTTAGCGGGGGCCTACAATGAGCAGTTCTTC.

This clonotype was detected many times. The gene calls are TRBV30 and TRBJ2-2, with D tentatively TRBD2 (6 bases). The V end was cut by 7 bases, the J end by 5 bases, with 17 bases between. Germline loops: CDR1 GTSNPN, CDR2 SVGIG (reference sequence). CDR3 size: 14 residues. In DNA form, the CDR3 reads TGTGCCTCCCGAGTTGCGGGAACAACCGGGGAGCTGTTTTTT. Encoded protein: CASRVAGTTGELFF. Using reference TRBV30 and TRBJ2-2 for the parts outside the CDR3, the full variable domain is SQTIHQWPATLVQPVGSPLSLECTVEGTSNPNLYWYRQAAGRGLQLLFYSVGIGQISSEVPQNLSASRPQDRQFILSSKKLLLSDSGFYLCASRVAGTTGELFFGEGSRLTVL.

J is TRBJ2-5 and V is TRBV20-1; D uncertain. This CDR3 comprises 13 residues. The V gene's germline CDR1 is DFQATT and CDR2 SNEGSKA (reference sequence). Trimming removed 3 bases from V and 2 bases from J, with 10 bases in between. The CDR3 DNA follows: TGCAGTGCTAGTCTCCAGATACAAGAGACCCAGTACTTC. Its protein product is CSASLQIQETQYF.

This clonotype was seen a handful of times. V is TRBV11-2 and J is TRBJ2-7; no definite D call. The CDR3 covers 13 residues. Trimming left V 0 bases short and J 6 bases short, with 9 bases between. CDR1 and CDR2 (germline): SGHAT, FQNNGV. The CDR3 protein is CASSLEGFGEQYF. Here the CDR3 DNA reads TGTGCCAGCAGCTTAGAGGGGTTCGGCGAGCAGTACTTC.

The chain couples TRBV6-5 to TRBJ2-6; D is uncertain. Trimming left V 5 bases short and J 0 bases short, with 8 bases between. This CDR3 has 15 amino acids. The germline V gene has CDR1 MNHEY and CDR2 SVGAGI. The DNA for the CDR3 is TGTGCCAGCAGTAAGTCAAGCTCTGGGGCCAACGTCCTGACTTTC. Translated, it gives CASSKSSSGANVLTF.

This rearrangement joins TRBV25-1 to TRBJ1-6, with D perhaps matching TRBD1 (6 bases). CDR1 is MGHDK, CDR2 SYGVNS, per germline. The CDR3 has 14 residues. Trimming removed 4 bases at V and 6 bases at J, with 10 bases between. The CDR3: CASSVIGGNSPLHF. Written as DNA, the CDR3 is TGTGCCAGCAGTGTCATAGGGGGTAATTCACCCCTCCACTTT.